This TCR beta chain appears in the sequencing data of a study of T cells in Graves' hyperthyroidism and ophthalmopathy. Study context: Specimen type is peripheral blood, collected at initial diagnosis prior to any treatment.

Notes on this clonotype: The antigen remains unidentified.

Study-level findings and limits: Ophthalmopathy could be told apart from stable hyperthyroidism with a 13 V-J model. Appearing also in blood were most of the thyroid clonotypes expanded above 0.001.

TCR beta CDR3 regions were amplified from RNA. With the HTBI primer set, the TCR CDR3 went through a first round of RT-PCR. TCRdb fed the multiplex PCR reads into MiXCR, producing one record per CDR3 protein. The sample lists fewer than 650,000 distinct CDR3 sequences, about 14% occurring once. The CDR3 sequence is 15 residues long. V lost 8 bases, J lost 6 bases, and 20 bases lay in between. Germline CDR1 and CDR2: LNHDA and SQIVND (reference sequence). Each 10 ml fresh peripheral blood draw supplied the PBMCs. The chain joins TRBV19 to TRBJ1-5, with D perhaps matching TRBD1 (5 bases). This TCR was recovered from a woman younger than 35 with Graves' ophthalmopathy. The sequenced sample was blood. The CDR3 DNA follows: TGTGCCAGTGAGTCAAATGTCGGGGGTGCTCAGCCCCAGCATTTT. It codes for CASESNVGGAQPQHF.